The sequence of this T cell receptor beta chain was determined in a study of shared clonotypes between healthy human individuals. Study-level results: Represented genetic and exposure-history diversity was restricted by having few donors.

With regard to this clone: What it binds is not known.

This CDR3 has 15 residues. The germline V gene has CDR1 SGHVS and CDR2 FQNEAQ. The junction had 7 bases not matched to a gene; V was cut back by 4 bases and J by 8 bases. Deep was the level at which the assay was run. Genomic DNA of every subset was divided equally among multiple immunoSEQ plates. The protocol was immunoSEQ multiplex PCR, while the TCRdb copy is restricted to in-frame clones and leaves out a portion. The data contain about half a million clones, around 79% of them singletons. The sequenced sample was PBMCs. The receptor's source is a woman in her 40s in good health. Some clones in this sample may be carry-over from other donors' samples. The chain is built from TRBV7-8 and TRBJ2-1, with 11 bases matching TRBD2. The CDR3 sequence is CASSSTSGSRHEQFF. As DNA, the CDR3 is TGTGCCAGCAGCTCCACTAGCGGGAGCCGGCATGAGCAGTTCTTC.